The 17 T cell receptor beta chains reported below all come from one sample, sequenced in a study of blood T cell repertoires in COVID-19. Libraries were prepared by immunoSEQ multiplex PCR; TCRdb keeps only in-frame clonotypes and omits some of them. The sample consists of some 350,000 clones, over 75% of them appearing once. Specimen: PBMCs or T cells enriched from blood (not recorded which). These receptors came from a man aged 18 to 30 who had recovered from COVID-19.

V is TRBV12-3 or TRBV12-4 and J is TRBJ1-2; the match to TRBD1 covers 8 bases. The CDR3 runs to 13 residues. V dropped 3 bases and J dropped 6; count of bases not matched to a gene: 3. The DNA for the CDR3 is TGTGCCAGCAGTTTCCCGGACAGGGATGGCTACACCTTC. Protein product: CASSFPDRDGYTF.

The V call is TRBV3-1 (or the pseudogene TRBV3-2), the J call TRBJ2-1, with a tentative D call TRBD2 (7 bases). The germline gives CDR1 LGHDT, CDR2 YNNKEL (reference sequence). V dropped 1 base and J dropped 8 bases, with 15 bases sitting between them. The CDR3 runs 15 residues. DNA for the CDR3: TGTGCCAGCAGCCAAGGGGGGCGGGAGAGAGATGAGCAGTTCTTC. Its protein is CASSQGGRERDEQFF.

The rearrangement uses TRBV12-5 and TRBJ1-4; no definite D call. Trimming left V 3 bases short and J 7 bases short, with 15 bases between. The length of the CDR3 is 15 residues. Germline V lookup: CDR1 LGHNT, CDR2 FRNRAP. CDR3 amino acids: CASGLVPGGSEKLFF. The CDR3 DNA is TGTGCTAGTGGTTTAGTTCCGGGAGGCTCTGAAAAACTGTTTTTT.

V usage is TRBV12-3 or TRBV12-4 and J usage is TRBJ1-5, with 7 positions matching TRBD1. J gave up 6 bases and V 7 bases, and 6 bases lay outside the gene matches. The CDR3 has 13 amino acids. The CDR3 here is CASTARGAQPQHF. CDR3 sequence (DNA): TGTGCCAGCACCGCCAGGGGGGCTCAGCCCCAGCATTTT.

V gene TRBV18 combines with J gene TRBJ1-3; D remains ambiguous. V lost 6 bases and J 6 bases, leaving 15 bases between the germline ends. This CDR3 is 14 amino acids long. Germline values: CDR1 KGHSH, CDR2 LQKENI. DNA for the CDR3: TGTGCCAGCTCGCCGGGTCTCCCGGCAAACACCATATATTTT. The encoded protein is CASSPGLPANTIYF.

This chain connects TRBV28 to TRBJ2-5; 7 bases fit TRBD1. The length of the CDR3 is 13 residues. After removal of 6 bases from V and 4 bases from J, the junction contained 5 bases not matched to a gene. CDR1 and CDR2 from the germline V gene are MDHEN and SYDVKM. The CDR3 nucleotides are TGTGCCAGCAGAGGGGGCGGCGGAGAGACCCAGTACTTC. Amino acid sequence: CASRGGGGETQYF.

The V gene is TRBV7-9, the J gene TRBJ1-5; the match to TRBD1 covers 7 bases. This CDR3 region has 13 residues. CDR1 is SEHNR and CDR2 is FQNEAQ in the germline V gene (reference sequence). With V trimmed by 5 bases and J by 5 bases, 3 bases remained unmatched. The CDR3 loop reads CASSVQGDQPQHF. CDR3 bases: TGTGCCAGCAGCGTCCAGGGGGATCAGCCCCAGCATTTT.

This clone has just a few counts. This chain uses TRBV12-5 with TRBJ1-3; possibly TRBD1 for D (6 bases). The CDR3 consists of 14 residues. With 6 bases removed from V and 4 bases from J, the gap between germline ends came to 13 bases. Germline V lookup: CDR1 LGHNT, CDR2 FRNRAP. DNA of the CDR3: TGTGCTAGTGGGTCGGGACAATACGGAAACACCATATATTTT. This encodes CASGSGQYGNTIYF.

V is TRBV6-5 and J is TRBJ1-2; TRBD1 agrees at 9 bases. The CDR3 totals 13 residues. Germline CDR1 MNHEY, CDR2 SVGAGI. Losses at the gene ends were 6 bases for V and 8 bases for J; bases not matched to a gene: 7. This chain's CDR3 is CASSPGQGRGYTF. The CDR3 nucleotides are TGTGCCAGCAGCCCGGGACAGGGTAGGGGCTACACCTTC.

The V gene is TRBV5-1, the J gene TRBJ2-3, with TRBD2 identical over 9 bases. The trim removed 0 bases at V and 0 bases at J, leaving 5 bases unmatched. Germline CDR1 is SGHRS and CDR2 is YFSETQ. This CDR3 is built from 17 residues. CDR3 protein: CASSLAIAGASTDTQYF. CDR3 nucleotides: TGCGCCAGCAGCTTGGCCATAGCGGGAGCTAGCACAGATACGCAGTATTTT.

This chain joins TRBV18 and TRBJ1-2; D perhaps matches TRBD1 (5 bases). From germline, CDR1 is KGHSH and CDR2 LQKENI. V was clipped by 6 bases and J by 3 bases, with 14 bases between them. The CDR3 has 14 amino acids. The CDR3 is CASSTSRADYGYTF. CDR3 coding DNA: TGTGCCAGCTCGACGAGCAGGGCGGACTATGGCTACACCTTC.

The rearrangement joins TRBV6-2 or TRBV6-3 to TRBJ1-1, with 10 bases that match TRBD1. The CDR3 contains 16 residues. Germline V gives CDR1 MNHEY, CDR2 SVGEGT. V was pared by 5 bases and J by 0 bases, with 6 bases of the junction left unmatched. CDR3 in DNA: TGTGCCAGCAGTGAGACAGGGGGCGCAATGAACACTGAAGCTTTCTTT. It codes for CASSETGGAMNTEAFF.

This sequence joins TRBV6-1 and TRBJ2-7, with D perhaps matching TRBD2 (5 bases). The germline V gene has CDR1 MNHNS and CDR2 SASEGT. V was trimmed by 2 bases and J by 3 bases, leaving 8 bases between them. The CDR3 contains 13 residues. CDR3 nucleotide sequence: TGTGCCAGCAGTGAACCCGAGGGCTACGAGCAGTACTTC. It codes for CASSEPEGYEQYF.

The CDR3 region has the DNA TGTGCCAGCAGTGCTCGATCAGGACAGGGGGGGACTGGAAACACCATATATTTT. Translated: CASSARSGQGGTGNTIYF. The chain links TRBV2 to TRBJ1-3; TRBD1 agrees at 10 bases. The V segment lost 4 bases and the J segment 2 bases; nucleotides outside the gene matches: 11. In germline, CDR1 is SNHLY, CDR2 FYNNEI. The CDR3 spans 18 residues.

This rearrangement joins TRBV6-4 to TRBJ2-7, with TRBD2 matching over 9 bases. Germline CDR1 and CDR2: MRHNA and SNTAGT. CDR3 size: 16 residues. The trim removed 5 bases at V and 3 bases at J, leaving 11 bases unmatched. CDR3 in DNA: TGTGCCAGCAGTCCTTCCAGCGGGGGGTTACTCTACGAGCAGTACTTC. Translated: CASSPSSGGLLYEQYF.

J is TRBJ2-3 and V is TRBV9, with D possibly TRBD2 on 5 matching bases. V dropped 0 bases and J dropped 0 bases, with 8 bases sitting between them. Per germline, CDR1 SGDLS and CDR2 YYNGEE. This CDR3 region has 15 residues. CDR3 loop: CASSVGGPSTDTQYF. The CDR3 DNA sequence: TGTGCCAGCAGCGTAGGAGGGCCGAGCACAGATACGCAGTATTTT. Supplemented by reference TRBV9 and TRBJ2-3, the full variable domain reads DSGVTQTPKHLITATGQRVTLRCSPRSGDLSVYWYQQSLDQGLQFLIQYYNGEERAKGNILERFSAQQFPDLHSELNLSSLELGDSALYFCASSVGGPSTDTQYFGPGTRLTVL.

This clone turned up a few times. The genes are TRBV28 and TRBJ1-4; D is ambiguous. The CDR3 covers 14 residues. From germline, CDR1 is MDHEN and CDR2 SYDVKM. Trimming stripped 5 bases from V and 3 bases from J, with 10 bases between. In nucleotides, the CDR3 is TGTGCCAGCAGTAGGACCGGGGCTAATGAAAAACTGTTTTTT. It specifies CASSRTGANEKLFF.